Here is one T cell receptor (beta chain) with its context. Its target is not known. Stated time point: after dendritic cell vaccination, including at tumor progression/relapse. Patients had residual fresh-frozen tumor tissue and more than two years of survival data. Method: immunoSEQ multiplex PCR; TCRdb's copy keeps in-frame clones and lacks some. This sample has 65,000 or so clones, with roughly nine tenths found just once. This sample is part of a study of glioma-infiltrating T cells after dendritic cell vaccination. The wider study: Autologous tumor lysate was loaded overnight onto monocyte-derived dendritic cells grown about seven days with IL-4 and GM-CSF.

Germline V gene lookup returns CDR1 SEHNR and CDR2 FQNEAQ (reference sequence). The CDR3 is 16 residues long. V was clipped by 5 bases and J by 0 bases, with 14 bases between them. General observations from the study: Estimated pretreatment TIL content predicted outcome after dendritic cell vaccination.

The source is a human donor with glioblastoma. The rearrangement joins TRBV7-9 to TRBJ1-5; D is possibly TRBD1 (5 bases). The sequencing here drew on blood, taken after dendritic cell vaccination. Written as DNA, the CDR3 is TGTGCCAGCAGCCCAATCGACGGGGGTAGCAATCAGCCCCAGCATTTT. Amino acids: CASSPIDGGSNQPQHF. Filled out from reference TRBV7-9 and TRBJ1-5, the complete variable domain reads DTGVSQNPRHKITKRGQNVTFRCDPISEHNRLYWYRQTLGQGPEFLTYFQNEAQLEKSRLLSDRFSAERPKGSFSTLEIQRTEQGDSAMYLCASSPIDGGSNQPQHFGDGTRLSIL.